These T cell receptor beta chains were read from a single sample in a study of cytomegalovirus exposure and HLA in healthy donors. The method was immunoSEQ multiplex PCR; TCRdb's version includes in-frame clones alone and lacks a portion of them. The sample carries about 73,000 clones, approximately 95% recorded once. Sequencing was carried out using PBMCs. The source of these receptors is a man aged 18 to 29 in good health and CMV-seronegative. CDR3s include the opening cysteine and the closing phenylalanine or tryptophan. A D gene is named only where the DNA matches it firmly. The size field is filled for only some rows; it gives once, few, many or a size class.

size,J,V,D,DNA,CDR3
-,TRBJ2-7,TRBV28,TRBD1,TGTGCCAGCACCCTGAGGGGGCCCACCCACGAGCAGTACTTC,CASTLRGPTHEQYF
-,TRBJ2-1,TRBV29-1,TRBD1,TGCAGCGTTGAGGGAGTGAGGGACAGGGGATGGAATGAGCAGTTCTTC,CSVEGVRDRGWNEQFF
-,TRBJ1-5,TRBV5-3,-,TGTGCCAGAAGTCCCGCGGGGGGGCAGCCCCAGCATTTT,CARSPAGGQPQHF
-,TRBJ1-5,TRBV7-8,-,TGTGCCAGCAGCTTAACCGCGGTTGCAGGGCTTTATCAGCCCCAGCATTTT,CASSLTAVAGLYQPQHF
-,TRBJ1-1,TRBV7-8,TRBD1,TGTGCCAGCAGATATACAGGGGGCGGTGAAGCTTTCTTT,CASRYTGGGEAFF
-,TRBJ2-3,TRBV7-9,TRBD1,TGTGCCAGCAGCCCAAATAAGGGGGCTGCTAGCACAGATACGCAGTATTTT,CASSPNKGAASTDTQYF
-,TRBJ1-5,TRBV10-2,-,TGCGCCAGCAGTGAATCAGGGGAGGGTCAGCCCCAGCATTTT,CASSESGEGQPQHF
once,TRBJ1-1,TRBV18,-,TGTGCCAGCTCACCACCCCAGGGAGGTTACACTGAAGCTTTCTTT,CASSPPQGGYTEAFF
-,TRBJ1-4,TRBV27,-,TGTGCCAGCAGTTTTCGCGGGGGCGGCGAAAAACTGTTTTTT,CASSFRGGGEKLFF
-,TRBJ2-3,TRBV19,TRBD2,TGTGCCAGTAGTATCATACTAGCGGGGGGCACAGATACGCAGTATTTT,CASSIILAGGTDTQYF
-,TRBJ1-5,TRBV30,TRBD1,TGTGCCTGGAGTGCCTCGGGACAGGGGATGTGGAATCAGCCCCAGCATTTT,CAWSASGQGMWNQPQHF
-,TRBJ1-1,TRBV6-5,-,TGTGCCAGCAGTTACTCCGGGGGACCGGGAATCACTGAAGCTTTCTTT,CASSYSGGPGITEAFF
-,TRBJ2-3,TRBV9,-,TGTGCCAGCAGCGAAACTAGCAGAAGCACAGATACGCAGTATTTT,CASSETSRSTDTQYF
-,TRBJ1-2,TRBV11-2,TRBD1,TGTGCCAGCAGCAGAGGGACAGATAACTATGGCTACACCTTC,CASSRGTDNYGYTF
-,TRBJ1-1,TRBV2,-,TGTGCCAGCAGTGAGGGACATAGGAACACTGAAGCTTTCTTT,CASSEGHRNTEAFF
once,TRBJ1-2,TRBV7-3,-,TGTGCCAGCAGTCAAACCGACACCCTCGCAGGTCTCTATGGCTACACCTTC,CASSQTDTLAGLYGYTF
-,TRBJ1-5,TRBV6-5,-,TGTGCCAGCAGCGCAGGGTACTCCAATCAGCCCCAGCATTTT,CASSAGYSNQPQHF
-,TRBJ2-1,TRBV14,-,TGTGCCAGCAGCCCGACCTCAGGGGTGAACTACAATGAGCAGTTCTTC,CASSPTSGVNYNEQFF
-,TRBJ1-4,TRBV6-6,-,TGTGCCAGCAGTTTGTTAGTAGAAGCTAATGAAAAACTGTTTTTT,CASSLLVEANEKLFF
-,TRBJ1-5,TRBV28,-,TGTGCCAGCAGTTCCCGACAGAACAATCAGCCCCAGCATTTT,CASSSRQNNQPQHF
-,TRBJ1-1,TRBV6-5,TRBD1,TGTGCCAGCAGTTACGGACAGGGTCCTGAAGCTTTCTTT,CASSYGQGPEAFF
-,TRBJ1-1,TRBV6-5,-,TGTGCCAGCAGTTACGCCCTAAACACTGAAGCTTTCTTT,CASSYALNTEAFF
-,TRBJ2-6,TRBV18,TRBD2,TGTGCCAGCTCACCTCCGACGGGGGGGTCTGGGGCCAACGTCCTGACTTTC,CASSPPTGGSGANVLTF
-,TRBJ1-5,TRBV28,TRBD1,TGTGCCAGCAGTATAGGGACAGGGGGCGATCAGCCCCAGCATTTT,CASSIGTGGDQPQHF
-,TRBJ2-7,TRBV2,-,TGTGCCAGCAGTGAAGGACATTGGGCGGGTGGGTACGAGCAGTACTTC,CASSEGHWAGGYEQYF
-,TRBJ2-5,TRBV10-3,TRBD2,TGTGCCATCAGTGAGGGTTTAGCGGGGGCCCCAGAGACCCAGTACTTC,CAISEGLAGAPETQYF
once,TRBJ1-1,TRBV27,-,TGTGCCAGCAGGAACTCGGGGGAAATGAACACTGAAGCTTTCTTT,CASRNSGEMNTEAFF
-,TRBJ1-2,TRBV21-1,-,TGTGCCAGCAGCAAAGTGGGAGAGAACTATGGCTACACCTTC,CASSKVGENYGYTF
-,TRBJ1-3,TRBV29-1,-,TGCAGCGTTGAAGTCAGGGGCTCTGGAAACACCATATATTTT,CSVEVRGSGNTIYF
-,TRBJ2-3,TRBV27,TRBD1,TGTGCCAGCAGTTTATTCGCGACAGGGTCCACAGATACGCAGTATTTT,CASSLFATGSTDTQYF
-,TRBJ1-1,TRBV30,-,TGTGCCTGGAGTGAATTGGCAGGACTGCTGGGCACTGAAGCTTTCTTT,CAWSELAGLLGTEAFF
once,TRBJ2-7,TRBV9,TRBD2,TGTGCCAGCAGCCCCGGACTAGCGGGTAACTACGAGCAGTACTTC,CASSPGLAGNYEQYF
-,TRBJ2-2,TRBV11-3,-,TGTGCCAGCAGCTTAGTCGGGAACGCCGGGGAGCTGTTTTTT,CASSLVGNAGELFF
-,TRBJ2-3,TRBV15,-,TGTGCCACCAGCAGAGACAGGGTTGCAGATACGCAGTATTTT,CATSRDRVADTQYF
-,TRBJ1-2,TRBV6-5,-,TGTGCCAGCAGTGAGGGTTTCCAGTATGGCTACACCTTC,CASSEGFQYGYTF
once,TRBJ2-1,TRBV11-2,-,TGTGCCAGCAGCTTAGATTATTTACGGGGAGAGTACAATGAGCAGTTCTTC,CASSLDYLRGEYNEQFF
-,TRBJ2-5,TRBV6-1,TRBD2,TGTGCCAGCAGTGATCCGGGACTAGCGGGGGAGGAGACCCAGTACTTC,CASSDPGLAGEETQYF
-,TRBJ1-1,TRBV9,TRBD1,TGTGCCAGCAGCGTGGGACAGGGAGGCACTGAAGCTTTCTTT,CASSVGQGGTEAFF
once,TRBJ2-1,TRBV27,TRBD2,TGTGCCAGCGCTCCAGCGGGGGGAGAGTATGAGCAGTTCTTC,CASAPAGGEYEQFF
-,TRBJ1-1,TRBV5-6,-,TGTGCCAGCAGCTTGGTGGCAGGGCGGCCTGAAGCTTTCTTT,CASSLVAGRPEAFF
-,TRBJ2-2,TRBV7-8,TRBD2,TGTGCCAGCAGCTTAGGTAGCGGGGGCCCCGGGGAGCTGTTTTTT,CASSLGSGGPGELFF